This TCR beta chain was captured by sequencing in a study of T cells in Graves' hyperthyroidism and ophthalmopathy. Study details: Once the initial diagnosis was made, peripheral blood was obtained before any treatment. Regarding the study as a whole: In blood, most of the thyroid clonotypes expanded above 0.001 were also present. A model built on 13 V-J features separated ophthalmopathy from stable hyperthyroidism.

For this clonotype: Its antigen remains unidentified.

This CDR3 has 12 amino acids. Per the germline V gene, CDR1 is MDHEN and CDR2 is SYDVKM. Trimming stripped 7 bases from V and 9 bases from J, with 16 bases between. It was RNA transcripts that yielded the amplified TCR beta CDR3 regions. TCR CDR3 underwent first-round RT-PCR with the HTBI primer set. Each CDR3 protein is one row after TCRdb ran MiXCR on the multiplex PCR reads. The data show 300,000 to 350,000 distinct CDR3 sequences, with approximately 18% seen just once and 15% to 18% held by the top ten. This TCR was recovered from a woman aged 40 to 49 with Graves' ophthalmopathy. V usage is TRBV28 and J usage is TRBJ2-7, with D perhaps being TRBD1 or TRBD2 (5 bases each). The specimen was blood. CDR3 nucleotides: TGTGCCAGCAATACAGGTTTTGAGGGGCAGTACTTC. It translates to CASNTGFEGQYF.